The 12 T cell receptor beta chains in this list originate from one sample, sequenced in a study of blood T cell repertoires in COVID-19. Some clones are missing from TCRdb's copy, which holds only in-frame ones; the method was immunoSEQ multiplex PCR. The table has 270,000 or so clones, about nine tenths seen once. The sequenced material came from PBMCs or T cells enriched from blood (not recorded which). The origin of the receptors is a woman aged 40 to 50 with acute COVID-19.

The chain couples TRBV3-1 (or the pseudogene TRBV3-2) to TRBJ2-4, with 8 bases matching TRBD2. J gave up 15 bases and V 2 bases, and 9 bases lay outside the gene matches. The CDR3 spans 13 residues. Germline CDR1 is LGHDT and CDR2 is YNNKEL (reference sequence). For the CDR3, the DNA is TGTGCCAGCAGCCAACAAAAAGCGGGGGCAATGTACTTC. Its protein product is CASSQQKAGAMYF.

The CDR3 DNA reads as TGCGCCAGCAGCTCCTCCACAAACTCCTACAATGAGCAGTTCTTC. It translates to CASSSSTNSYNEQFF. The V and J genes are TRBV5-1 and TRBJ2-1; D ambiguous. The CDR3 sequence is 15 residues long. Germline V gives CDR1 SGHRS, CDR2 YFSETQ. The V end was cut by 3 bases, the J end by 0 bases, with 10 bases between.

This chain uses TRBV12-3 or TRBV12-4 with TRBJ2-1; 7 nucleotides align to TRBD2. V lost 6 bases, J lost 13 bases, and 9 bases stayed unmatched. The CDR3 spans 12 residues. The CDR3 region is CASSNVGGYQFF. CDR3 nucleotides: TGTGCCAGCAGCAACGTGGGGGGGTACCAGTTCTTC.

This chain uses TRBV5-1 with TRBJ1-4; D gene unclear. This CDR3 has 18 residues. The germline gives CDR1 SGHRS, CDR2 YFSETQ. V lost 0 bases to trimming and J lost 8 bases, with 23 bases between them. The CDR3 DNA follows: TGCGCCAGCAGCTTGGAAGTGGTTCGTGCGCTTTCCACGGAAAAACTGTTTTTT. It codes for CASSLEVVRALSTEKLFF.

The chain uses TRBV7-2 and TRBJ2-1, with TRBD2 as a possible D gene (6 bases). V was trimmed by 3 bases and J by 0 bases, leaving 12 bases between them. Germline loops: CDR1 SGHTA, CDR2 FQGNSA. The CDR3 runs 16 residues. DNA for the CDR3: TGTGCCAGCAGCTTTCTCGGGGGAGCCTCCTACAATGAGCAGTTCTTC. Amino acids: CASSFLGGASYNEQFF.

The V gene is TRBV9, the J gene TRBJ1-3; TRBD1 matches 8 bases. The CDR3 totals 18 residues. V lost 4 bases and J lost 1; bases outside the gene matches: 13. Germline assignment: CDR1 SGDLS and CDR2 YYNGEE. In DNA, the CDR3 is TGTGCCAGCAGCCCGGGGGAGGACAGGGCTAGATCTGGAAACACCATATATTTT. It specifies CASSPGEDRARSGNTIYF.

The V gene is TRBV18, the J gene TRBJ2-7; no firm D call. Deletions cut 6 bases from V and 3 bases from J, with 15 bases between. The CDR3 covers 14 residues. The V gene's germline CDR1 is KGHSH and CDR2 LQKENI. This CDR3 is CASSPPAPGYEQYF. The CDR3 DNA follows: TGTGCCAGCTCCCCCCCTGCACCGGGCTACGAGCAGTACTTC.

The V gene is TRBV5-6, the J gene TRBJ1-2; 9 bases align to TRBD1. This CDR3 region has 15 residues. J gave up 7 bases and V 4 bases, and 11 bases lay outside the gene matches. CDR1 is SGHDT and CDR2 is YYEEEE in the germline V gene. CDR3 sequence reads: CASSRPGTGTGGYTF. Here the CDR3 DNA reads TGTGCCAGCAGCCGTCCCGGGACAGGGACCGGTGGCTACACCTTC.

V gene TRBV10-1 combines with J gene TRBJ2-1, with 14 bases aligning to TRBD2. Germline V gene lookup returns CDR1 WNHNN and CDR2 SYGVQD (reference sequence). The length of the CDR3 is 17 residues. After removal of 0 bases from V and 7 bases from J, the junction contained 5 bases not matched to a gene. CDR3 nucleotide sequence: TGCGCCAGCAGTGAGTCTGGGACTAGCGGGAGAGGGAATGAGCAGTTCTTC. Translation gives CASSESGTSGRGNEQFF.

V is TRBV12-3 or TRBV12-4 and J is TRBJ1-1; D unclear. The CDR3 runs 12 residues. V gave up 6 bases and J gave up 1 base, with 6 bases separating them. CDR3: CASSPRNTEAFF. The CDR3 nucleotides are TGTGCCAGCAGCCCCAGGAACACTGAAGCTTTCTTT.

The genes are TRBV19 and TRBJ1-5; 9 bases fit TRBD1. V shed 2 bases, J shed 7 bases, and the junction held 9 bases outside the gene matches. This CDR3 comprises 16 residues. From germline, CDR1 is LNHDA and CDR2 SQIVND (reference sequence). CDR3 sequence (DNA): TGTGCCAGTAGTATAACCACAGGGGGCGCTCGGCAGCCCCAGCATTTT. Translated, it gives CASSITTGGARQPQHF.

The chain uses TRBV27 and TRBJ2-7; 7 positions agree with TRBD1. Unmatched junction bases numbered 7, after V lost 5 bases and J lost 3 bases. CDR3 length: 14 amino acids. Looked up from germline, CDR1 is MNHEY and CDR2 is SMNVEV (reference sequence). This CDR3 reads CASSKRGRSYEQYF. The CDR3 DNA follows: TGTGCCAGCAGTAAAAGGGGGCGAAGCTACGAGCAGTACTTC.